These 28 T cell receptor beta chains originate from one sample sequenced in a study of stem cell transplantation in POMP-related autoinflammatory disease. Using immunoSEQ multiplex PCR, the repertoire was profiled, and TCRdb retains in-frame clones only, with some absent. The sample holds 25,000 to 30,000 clones, 82% seen once. Sequences were derived from CD4+ T cells from PBMCs, sampled before stem cell transplantation. These receptors were obtained from a human donor with POMP-related autoinflammation and immune dysregulation (PRAID).

In DNA form, the CDR3 reads TGCGCCAGCAGCGTGAGTCTCGTTGAAGGACTAGCGGGGGAAGAGACCCAGTACTTC. This sequence encodes CASSVSLVEGLAGEETQYF. The chain couples TRBV5-1 to TRBJ2-5; TRBD2 matches 13 bases. V was clipped by 4 bases and J by 3 bases; unmatched bases: 15. CDR1 and CDR2 from the germline V gene are SGHRS and YFSETQ. The CDR3 extends over 19 amino acids.

The gene calls are TRBV30 and TRBJ1-2; D remains ambiguous. V shed 2 bases and J shed 4 bases, with 11 bases lying between them. The CDR3 totals 13 residues. Looked up from germline, CDR1 is GTSNPN and CDR2 is SVGIG (reference sequence). The CDR3 here is CAWSRRVSYGYTF. In DNA form, the CDR3 reads TGTGCCTGGAGTAGGAGGGTTTCCTATGGCTACACCTTC.

This clone was detected once. This chain joins TRBV30 and TRBJ1-4; no clear D gene. The CDR3 contains 14 residues. The germline CDR1 and CDR2 sequences are GTSNPN and SVGIG (reference sequence). Deletions cut 1 base from V and 0 bases from J, with 6 bases between. The CDR3 loop is CAWSAPTTNEKLFF. The CDR3 DNA follows: TGTGCCTGGAGTGCCCCGACAACTAATGAAAAACTGTTTTTT.

V and J are TRBV7-9 and TRBJ2-7; TRBD1 agrees at 9 bases. Trimming removed 4 bases from V and 3 bases from J; junction bases left unmatched: 7. This CDR3 comprises 15 residues. Germline CDR1 SEHNR, CDR2 FQNEAQ (reference sequence). CDR3 in DNA: TGTGCCAGCAGCTCCACCGGGACAGGGATCTACGAGCAGTACTTC. The encoded protein is CASSSTGTGIYEQYF.

In its sample, this clone was seen once. J is TRBJ2-7 and V is TRBV28; 7 nucleotides line up with TRBD2. With V trimmed by 2 bases and J by 2 bases, 3 bases remained unmatched. Germline V lookup: CDR1 MDHEN, CDR2 SYDVKM. This CDR3 contains 14 residues. Written as DNA, the CDR3 is TGTGCCAGCAGTTTAGGGGGAGGGCCCTACGAGCAGTACTTC. This codes for CASSLGGGPYEQYF.

This clone was observed a handful of times. V gene TRBV4-2 combines with J gene TRBJ1-1, with TRBD1 matching 7 bases. The CDR3 is 15 amino acids. Trimming removed 7 bases from V and 0 bases from J; junction bases left unmatched: 8. Germline V gene data show CDR1 as LGHNA and CDR2 as YNFKEQ. The CDR3 sequence is CASKGDRALNTEAFF. The CDR3 nucleotides are TGTGCCAGCAAGGGAGACAGGGCCTTGAACACTGAAGCTTTCTTT.

The J gene is TRBJ2-5, the V gene TRBV18; 12 bases match TRBD1. From germline, CDR1 is KGHSH and CDR2 LQKENI. V trimming: 3 bases; J trimming: 5 bases; junction bases outside the gene matches: 10. The CDR3 consists of 17 residues. CDR3 sequence: CASSPLPWDRGLETQYF. CDR3 sequence (DNA): TGTGCCAGCTCACCCCTACCTTGGGACAGGGGGCTCGAGACCCAGTACTTC.

This clone was recorded once. J is TRBJ1-6 and V is TRBV27; a possible D gene is TRBD1 (5 bases). Germline CDR1 is MNHEY and CDR2 is SMNVEV (reference sequence). Trimming took 2 bases from V and 6 from J, leaving 8 bases between them. The CDR3 is 14 amino acids. The DNA of the CDR3 is TGTGCCAGCAGTTTAGGGACTCCTAATTCACCCCTCCACTTT. Encoded protein: CASSLGTPNSPLHF.

The genes are TRBV5-6 and TRBJ1-3; D gene unclear. Trimming removed 2 bases at V and 0 bases at J, with 6 bases between. CDR1 is SGHDT and CDR2 is YYEEEE in the germline V gene. The CDR3 is 14 residues long. The CDR3 DNA sequence: TGTGCCAGCAGCTTTGGGAGCTCTGGAAACACCATATATTTT. It is translated as CASSFGSSGNTIYF.

The chain joins TRBV9 to TRBJ1-1; D unresolved. The V end was cut by 1 base, the J end by 0 bases, with 13 bases between. Germline V gene lookup returns CDR1 SGDLS and CDR2 YYNGEE. The CDR3 covers 16 residues. The CDR3 DNA follows: TGTGCCAGCAGCGTATTGCCTACATCGATGAACACTGAAGCTTTCTTT. The encoded protein is CASSVLPTSMNTEAFF.

The V and J genes are TRBV11-3 and TRBJ2-7; 8 nucleotides align to TRBD1. This CDR3 comprises 13 residues. Germline CDR1 and CDR2: SGHNT and YENEEA. V lost 10 bases to trimming and J lost 0 bases; unmatched junction nucleotides: 5. The CDR3: CANRQGSSYEQYF. The CDR3 DNA reads TGTGCCAACCGACAGGGGAGCTCCTACGAGCAGTACTTC.

This clone was recorded a few times. The J gene is TRBJ2-7, the V gene TRBV7-8; 7 nucleotides line up with TRBD2. The CDR3 length is 15 residues. Trimming at V came to 5 bases and at J to 2 bases, leaving 9 bases not matched to a gene. Germline V CDR1 and CDR2: SGHVS, FQNEAQ. The CDR3 coding sequence is TGTGCCAGCAGCCCCGCAGCGGGATCGACCTACGAGCAGTACTTC. Protein product: CASSPAAGSTYEQYF.

The V and J genes are TRBV5-6 and TRBJ2-1; 8 bases align to TRBD1. CDR3 length equals 17 residues. From germline, CDR1 is SGHDT and CDR2 YYEEEE. V lost 4 bases to trimming and J lost 0 bases; unmatched junction nucleotides: 9. Written as DNA, the CDR3 is TGTGCCAGCAGCCCAGACAGGGGACGGAGCTCCTACAATGAGCAGTTCTTC. Protein product: CASSPDRGRSSYNEQFF.

The chain has TRBV25-1 and TRBJ2-7; 11 bases fit TRBD2. The CDR3 has 17 residues. Losses at the gene ends were 1 base for V and 5 bases for J; bases not matched to a gene: 10. Germline V lookup: CDR1 MGHDK, CDR2 SYGVNS. The CDR3 coding sequence is TGTGCCAGCAGTGAATCGTGGTACCTAGCGGGAGGCAACGAGCAGTACTTC. Amino acids: CASSESWYLAGGNEQYF.

The chain employs TRBV13 and TRBJ2-5, with 7 bases matching TRBD1. This CDR3 has 15 residues. V shed 0 bases, J shed 5 bases, and the junction held 6 bases outside the gene matches. Per the germline V gene, CDR1 is PRHDT and CDR2 is FYEKMQ (reference sequence). The CDR3 protein is CASSLGPGTAETQYF. DNA for the CDR3: TGTGCCAGCAGCTTAGGCCCTGGGACAGCGGAGACCCAGTACTTC.

The sample holds one count of this clone. The chain combines TRBV5-1 with TRBJ2-2; 7 bases are a match to TRBD1. V lost 4 bases and J lost 4; bases outside the gene matches: 7. The CDR3 has 15 amino acids. Germline V lookup: CDR1 SGHRS, CDR2 YFSETQ. The CDR3 DNA sequence: TGCGCCAGCAGCCCAGGGGGATCGGGCACCGGGGAGCTGTTTTTT. This codes for CASSPGGSGTGELFF. The entire variable domain, with the rest obtained from reference TRBV5-1 and TRBJ2-2, is as follows: KAGVTQTPRYLIKTRGQQVTLSCSPISGHRSVSWYQQTPGQGLQFLFEYFSETQRNKGNFPGRFSGRQFSNSRSEMNVSTLELGDSALYLCASSPGGSGTGELFFGEGSRLTVL.

The chain uses TRBV27 and TRBJ1-5; D unresolved. The CDR3 is 16 amino acids. CDR1 is MNHEY and CDR2 is SMNVEV in the germline V gene (reference sequence). Trimming left V 5 bases short and J 0 bases short, with 14 bases between. CDR3 bases: TGTGCCAGCAGTCCCCGTGTAAGGGATAGCAATCAGCCCCAGCATTTT. It encodes CASSPRVRDSNQPQHF.

The chain employs TRBV9 and TRBJ2-3; D is undetermined. The CDR3 has 13 amino acids. The V and J ends lost 4 bases and 2 bases respectively, with 8 bases between them. Germline assignment: CDR1 SGDLS and CDR2 YYNGEE. CDR3 nucleotides: TGTGCCAGCAGCCCCGGGCCCACAGATACGCAGTATTTT. Translating gives CASSPGPTDTQYF.

This clone was seen only a few times. The V gene is TRBV7-8, the J gene TRBJ1-3; no clear D. The CDR3 contains 13 residues. V was trimmed by 5 bases and J by 8 bases, leaving 13 bases between them. Looked up from germline, CDR1 is SGHVS and CDR2 is FQNEAQ. CDR3 region: CASSLPNRDTIYF. As DNA, the CDR3 is TGTGCCAGCAGCCTGCCTAACCGGGACACCATATATTTT.

In its sample, this clone was seen a few times. The chain combines TRBV28 with TRBJ2-1; the match to TRBD2 covers 11 bases. Looked up from germline, CDR1 is MDHEN and CDR2 is SYDVKM. The CDR3 has 16 residues. V trimming: 2 bases; J trimming: 8 bases; junction bases outside the gene matches: 8. CDR3 in DNA: TGTGCCAGCAGTTTAGTAGCGGGAGGGCTCGGGGATGAGCAGTTCTTC. The encoded protein is CASSLVAGGLGDEQFF.

J is TRBJ1-1 and V is TRBV2; unclear D gene. Germline values: CDR1 SNHLY, CDR2 FYNNEI. The CDR3 has 16 residues. V was pared by 4 bases and J by 4 bases, with 19 bases between. The CDR3 sequence: CASSALRFLLGTEAFF. CDR3 nucleotide sequence: TGTGCCAGCAGTGCGTTAAGGTTCTTATTGGGCACTGAAGCTTTCTTT.

This chain links TRBV15 with TRBJ1-2; 9 bases agree with TRBD1. V was clipped by 5 bases and J by 2 bases; unmatched bases: 3. The CDR3 sequence is 14 residues long. The germline V gene has CDR1 LNHNV and CDR2 YYDKDF (reference sequence). CDR3 nucleotide sequence: TGTGCCACCAGCCGGGGGACAGGGAACTATGGCTACACCTTC. The encoded protein is CATSRGTGNYGYTF.

The chain couples TRBV30 to TRBJ2-5, with TRBD2 matching over 7 bases. This CDR3 is built from 15 residues. J gave up 7 bases and V 7 bases, and 18 bases lay outside the gene matches. Germline lookup yields CDR1 GTSNPN and CDR2 SVGIG (reference sequence). The DNA of the CDR3 is TGTGCCTTTGCCTCGACCCCTAGCGGCGCCGGGACCCAGTACTTC. Translation: CAFASTPSGAGTQYF.

V usage is TRBV27 and J usage is TRBJ2-7, with 8 bases that match TRBD2. This CDR3 is built from 13 residues. Germline V gene lookup returns CDR1 MNHEY and CDR2 SMNVEV (reference sequence). V gave up 7 bases and J gave up 5 bases; unmatched junction bases: 7. CDR3 coding DNA: TGTGCCAGCAAGTTGTCGGGAGGGCACGAGCAGTACTTC. It codes for CASKLSGGHEQYF.

This clone occurred once. The V gene is TRBV6-1, the J gene TRBJ2-3; no firm D call. This CDR3 comprises 12 residues. Trimming took off 6 bases at V and 3 bases at J, with 7 bases between the two ends. CDR1 is MNHNS, CDR2 SASEGT, per germline. The CDR3 sequence: CASRRTTDTQYF. DNA of the CDR3: TGTGCCAGCAGGCGAACGACAGATACGCAGTATTTT.

The V gene is TRBV6-7, the J gene TRBJ2-5; maybe TRBD1 (7 bases). TRBV6-7 is an ORF for which the function is uncertain. V lost 5 bases and J 5 bases, leaving 27 bases between the germline ends. The CDR3 sequence is 18 residues long. This chain's CDR3 is CASSPDDGHAAGGETQYF. For the CDR3, the DNA is TGTGCCAGCAGTCCGGACGACGGGCACGCGGCAGGGGGGGAGACCCAGTACTTC.

V and J are TRBV19 and TRBJ1-1, with a weak D call TRBD1 (6 bases). Per the germline V gene, CDR1 is LNHDA and CDR2 is SQIVND (reference sequence). Trimming left V 8 bases short and J 1 base short, with 20 bases between. The CDR3 is 16 residues long. CDR3 residues: CASHQNAGEGNTEAFF. The DNA of the CDR3 is TGTGCCAGTCACCAAAACGCAGGGGAAGGGAACACTGAAGCTTTCTTT.

The V call is TRBV27, the J call TRBJ1-1, with TRBD1 identical over 10 bases. V trimming: 5 bases; J trimming: 5 bases; junction bases outside the gene matches: 14. CDR1 MNHEY and CDR2 SMNVEV come from the germline V gene (reference sequence). This CDR3 is built from 17 residues. CDR3 bases: TGTGCCAGCAGTCTGACCCCGGGACAGGGGAGACGGACTGAAGCTTTCTTT. This encodes CASSLTPGQGRRTEAFF.